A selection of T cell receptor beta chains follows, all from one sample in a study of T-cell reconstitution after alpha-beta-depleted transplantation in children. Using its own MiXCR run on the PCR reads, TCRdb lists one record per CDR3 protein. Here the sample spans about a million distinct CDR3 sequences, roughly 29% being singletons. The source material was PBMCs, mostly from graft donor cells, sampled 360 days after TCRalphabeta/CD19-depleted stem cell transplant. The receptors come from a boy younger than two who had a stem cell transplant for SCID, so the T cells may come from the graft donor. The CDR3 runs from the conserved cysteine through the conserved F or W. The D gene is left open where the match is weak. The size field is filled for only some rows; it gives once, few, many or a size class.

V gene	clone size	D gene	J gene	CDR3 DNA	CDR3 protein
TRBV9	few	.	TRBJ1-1	TGTGCCAGCAGCGACCCGCGGGGACGTCTTCACATGAACACTGAAGCTTTCTTT	CASSDPRGRLHMNTEAFF
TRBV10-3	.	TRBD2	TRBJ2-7	TGTGCCATCACCCCGGGGGGGGTAGGATACGAGCAGTACTTC	CAITPGGVGYEQYF
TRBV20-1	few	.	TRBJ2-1	TGCAGTGCTAGAGCCCCGGGGGGCCTCGGCAATGAGCAGTTCTTC	CSARAPGGLGNEQFF
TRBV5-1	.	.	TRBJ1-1	TGCGCCAGCAGAGAGGACAGAATGAACACTGAAGCTTTCTTT	CASREDRMNTEAFF
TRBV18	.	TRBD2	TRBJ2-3	TGTGCCAGCTCACCACCGCGAGCGGGGAGGGGAGATACGCAGTATTTT	CASSPPRAGRGDTQYF
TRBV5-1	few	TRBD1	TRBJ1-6	TGCGCCAGCAGCTTAGGTGACAGGGGCGCGTGGAATTCACCCCTCCACTTT	CASSLGDRGAWNSPLHF
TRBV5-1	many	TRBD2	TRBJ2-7	TGTGCCAGCAGCTTAGCGGGGAAGGGTTACGAGCAGTACTTC	CASSLAGKGYEQYF
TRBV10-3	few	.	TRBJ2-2	TGTGCCATCAGACCGACAGCGAACACCGGGGAGCTGTTTTTT	CAIRPTANTGELFF
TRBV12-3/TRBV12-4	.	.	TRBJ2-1	TGTACCAGCTGTCCCCCAGGGAGTCCTAAAAGAACAAACTACAATGAGCAGTTCTTC	CTSCPPGSPKRTNYNEQFF
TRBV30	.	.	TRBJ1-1	TGTGCCTGGAGTGTGGCAGGAAACACTGAAGCTTTCTTT	CAWSVAGNTEAFF
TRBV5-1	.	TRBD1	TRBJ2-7	TGCGCCAGCAGCCAGCGGAGCCTGACAGGGGTCATGGGCGAGCAGTACTTC	CASSQRSLTGVMGEQYF
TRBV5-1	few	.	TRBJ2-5	TGCGCCAGCAGCTTGGAGGGACTTGGGTATGAGACCCAGTACTTC	CASSLEGLGYETQYF
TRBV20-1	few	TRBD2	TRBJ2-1	TGCAGTGCTAGAACGGGGGGAGTATACAATGAGCAGTTCTTC	CSARTGGVYNEQFF
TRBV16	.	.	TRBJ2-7	TGTGCCAGCAGCCAAGGCTCCAGGGTTAACAACGAGCAGTACTTC	CASSQGSRVNNEQYF
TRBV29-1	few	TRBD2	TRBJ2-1	TGCAGCGTAGAAAGGGCGGGGGGCGTATACAATGAGCAGTTCTTC	CSVERAGGVYNEQFF
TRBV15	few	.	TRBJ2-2	TGTGCCACCACCTCGCCCCAGGGAAACACCGGGGAGCTGTTTTTT	CATTSPQGNTGELFF
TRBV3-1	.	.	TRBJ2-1	TGTGCCAGCAGTCTTCGAGAGGGATGGGGTGAGCAGTTCTTC	CASSLREGWGEQFF
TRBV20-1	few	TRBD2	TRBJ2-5	TGCAGTGCTTGGGGACTAGCGGGGCTAGAGACCCAGTACTTC	CSAWGLAGLETQYF
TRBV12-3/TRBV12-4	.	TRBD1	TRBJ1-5	TGTGCCAGCAGTTTTATTGCAGCAGGGGGCGGTCAGCCCCAGCATTTT	CASSFIAAGGGQPQHF
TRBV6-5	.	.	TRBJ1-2	TGTGCCAGCAGTTACAGTCGGCAGGTTCCCGAGTCAAACTATGGCTACACCTTC	CASSYSRQVPESNYGYTF
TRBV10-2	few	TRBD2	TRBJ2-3	TGCGCCAGCAAAAGACTAGCGGGGGGGACAGATACGCAGTATTTT	CASKRLAGGTDTQYF
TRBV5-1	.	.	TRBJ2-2	TGCGCCAGCAGCTTGGTGTTCAGGGCGAACACCGGGGAGCTGTTTTTT	CASSLVFRANTGELFF
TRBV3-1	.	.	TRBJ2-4	TGTGCCAGCAGCCCGCGGGGCATAGGGAACATTCAGTACTTC	CASSPRGIGNIQYF
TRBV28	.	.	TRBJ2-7	TGTGCCAGCAGTCTTGGAATTGCCGGGTATGACTCCCACGAGCAGTACTTC	CASSLGIAGYDSHEQYF
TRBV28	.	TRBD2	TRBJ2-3	TGTGCCAGCAGGAGGACTAGCACTAGCACAGATACGCAGTATTTT	CASRRTSTSTDTQYF
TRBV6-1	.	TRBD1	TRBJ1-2	TGTGCCAGCAGGGGACAGGGGCTCTGTGGCTACACCTTC	CASRGQGLCGYTF
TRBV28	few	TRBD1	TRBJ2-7	TGTGCCAGCAGTTTCGGACAGGGTGGGGTGCGAGAGCAGTACTTC	CASSFGQGGVREQYF
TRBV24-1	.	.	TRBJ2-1	TGTGCCACCAGTGACCAACTAGCTGGTGAGCAGTTCTTC	CATSDQLAGEQFF
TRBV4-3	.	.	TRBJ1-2	TGCGCCAGCAGCCAAGTACAGCGGGCACGGGGCCACCACACCTTC	CASSQVQRARGHHTF
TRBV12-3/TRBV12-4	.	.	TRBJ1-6	TGTGCCAGCAGCTCAACAGGGAGGTTCTCCTATAATTCACCCCTCCACTTT	CASSSTGRFSYNSPLHF
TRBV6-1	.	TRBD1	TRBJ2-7	TGTGCCGGCCAACGGGACAGCCTCTACGAGCAGTACTTC	CAGQRDSLYEQYF
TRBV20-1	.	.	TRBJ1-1	TGCAGTGCTAGAGATCGGACTGAAGCTTTCTTT	CSARDRTEAFF
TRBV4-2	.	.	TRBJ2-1	TGTGCCAGCAGCCTCCAAGTTTTTTCAAATGAGCAGTTCTTC	CASSLQVFSNEQFF
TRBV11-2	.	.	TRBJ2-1	TGTGCCAGCAGCCTCTACTTGCGGAGTGAGCAGTTCTTC	CASSLYLRSEQFF
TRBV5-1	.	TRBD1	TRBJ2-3	TGCGCCAGCAGCCCGACAGGGGGTCCCCCGCAGGCTACGCAGTATTTT	CASSPTGGPPQATQYF
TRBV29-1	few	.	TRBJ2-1	TGCAGCGTGCTGGGGGGCTTGAATGAGCAGTTCTTC	CSVLGGLNEQFF
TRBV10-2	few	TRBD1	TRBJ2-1	TGCGCCAGCAAAGATAGGATAGGGACAGGGATCTACAATGAGCAGTTCTTC	CASKDRIGTGIYNEQFF
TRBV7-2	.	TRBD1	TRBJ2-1	TGTGCCAGCAGCCCGTACCGGGACAGCTCCTACAATGAGCAGTTCTTC	CASSPYRDSSYNEQFF
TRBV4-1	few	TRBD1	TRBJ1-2	TGCGCCAGCAGCCAAGTGGGGACAGGGGGCGGCACTGGCTACACCTTC	CASSQVGTGGGTGYTF
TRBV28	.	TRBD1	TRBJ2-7	TGTGCCAGCAGGAGCCGGGACAGAGTTCGTCAGTACTTC	CASRSRDRVRQYF
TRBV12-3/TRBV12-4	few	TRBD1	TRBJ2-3	TGTGCCAGCAGCCCTCCGGACAGGGGTAGGACAGATACGCAGTATTTT	CASSPPDRGRTDTQYF
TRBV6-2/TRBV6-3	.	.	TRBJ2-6	TGTGCCAGCAGTGCGCAGGGTTTTCCTGGGGCCAACGTCCTGACTTTC	CASSAQGFPGANVLTF
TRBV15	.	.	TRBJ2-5	TGTGCCACCAGCAGAGATTTGGGCACAGCCAAAGAGACCCAGTACTTC	CATSRDLGTAKETQYF
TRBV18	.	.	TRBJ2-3	TGTGCCAGCTCACCACCTTCCAGGGTGGGCACAGATACGCAGTATTTT	CASSPPSRVGTDTQYF
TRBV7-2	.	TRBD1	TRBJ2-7	TGTGCCAGCAGCTTAGGTGGCGGACAGGGGCCTCTCTACGAGCAGTACTTC	CASSLGGGQGPLYEQYF
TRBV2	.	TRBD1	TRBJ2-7	TGTGCCAGCGGTAGGGACAGTAGCTCCTACGAGCAGTACTTC	CASGRDSSSYEQYF
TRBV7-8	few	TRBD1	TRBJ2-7	TGTGCCAGCAGCTTAAGGGACAGGGTCCCTATGTACGAGCAGTACTTC	CASSLRDRVPMYEQYF
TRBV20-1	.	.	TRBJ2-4	TGCAGTGTGAGGGCGCCAAACATTCAGTACTTC	CSVRAPNIQYF
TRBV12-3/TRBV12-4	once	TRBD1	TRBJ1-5	TGTGCCAGCACCACAGGGGGAAACGGTCAGCCCCAGCATTTT	CASTTGGNGQPQHF
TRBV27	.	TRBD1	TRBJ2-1	TGTGCCAGCAGTTTATCGGGACAGGGGGTGGCCCATGAGCAGTTCTTC	CASSLSGQGVAHEQFF
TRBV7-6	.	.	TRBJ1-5	TGTGCCAGCAGCCCCCACCCTCAGGGTTATCAGCCCCAGCATTTT	CASSPHPQGYQPQHF